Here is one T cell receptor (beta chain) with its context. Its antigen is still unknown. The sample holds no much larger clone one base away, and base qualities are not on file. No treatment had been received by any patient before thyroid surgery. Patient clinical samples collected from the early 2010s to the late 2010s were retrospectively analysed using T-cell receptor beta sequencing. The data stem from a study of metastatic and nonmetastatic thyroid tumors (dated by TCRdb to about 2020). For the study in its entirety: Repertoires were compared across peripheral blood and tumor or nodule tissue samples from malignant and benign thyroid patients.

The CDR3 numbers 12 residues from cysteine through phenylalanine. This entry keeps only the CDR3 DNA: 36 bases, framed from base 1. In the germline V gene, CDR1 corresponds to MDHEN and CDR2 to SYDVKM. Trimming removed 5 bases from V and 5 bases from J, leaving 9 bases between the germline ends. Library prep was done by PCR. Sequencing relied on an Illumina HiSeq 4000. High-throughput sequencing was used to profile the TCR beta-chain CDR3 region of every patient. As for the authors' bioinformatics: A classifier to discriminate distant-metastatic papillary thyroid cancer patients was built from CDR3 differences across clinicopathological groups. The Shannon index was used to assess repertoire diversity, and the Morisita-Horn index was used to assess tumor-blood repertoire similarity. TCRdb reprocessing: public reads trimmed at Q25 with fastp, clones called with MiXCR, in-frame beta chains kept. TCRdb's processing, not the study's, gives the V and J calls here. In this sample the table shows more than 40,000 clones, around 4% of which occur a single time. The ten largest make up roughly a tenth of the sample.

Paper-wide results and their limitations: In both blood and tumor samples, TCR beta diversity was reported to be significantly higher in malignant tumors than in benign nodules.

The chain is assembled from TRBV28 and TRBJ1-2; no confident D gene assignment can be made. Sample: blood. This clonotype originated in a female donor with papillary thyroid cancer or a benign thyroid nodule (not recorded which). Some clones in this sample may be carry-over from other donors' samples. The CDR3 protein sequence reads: CASSLGGYGYTF. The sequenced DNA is TGTGCCAGCAGTCTCGGAGGTTATGGCTACACCTTC.